This T cell receptor (beta chain) was identified in a study of T cells in localized non-small cell lung cancer. The sample holds one count of this clone. This CDR3 contains 15 residues. V lost 1 base, J lost 6 bases, and 15 bases lay in between. Germline assignment: CDR1 SNHLY and CDR2 FYNNEI. Assay: immunoSEQ multiplex PCR; the TCRdb copy retains only in-frame clones and omits some. The sample includes some 33,000 clones, about four fifths of them seen just once. The specimen comprised peripheral blood, sampled before any cancer treatment. This TCR came from a male donor at least 60 years old with stage III squamous cell lung carcinoma. This sequence joins TRBV2 and TRBJ1-1; D gene unclear. The CDR3 coding sequence is TGTGCCAGCAGTGAAGGCACGACGGGGTACCCTGAAGCTTTCTTT. It yields the protein CASSEGTTGYPEAFF.